This record covers a single T cell receptor beta chain. Patients from Seattle were sampled longitudinally, starting during active infection. The data derive from a study of blood T cell repertoires in COVID-19. Study background: Samples representing acute and convalescent COVID-19 were sourced from the United States, Italy and Spain. Sources were T cells, B-cell-depleted T cells, or PBMCs; the material itself was cDNA or gDNA.

Repertoires were generated with immunoSEQ multiplex PCR, while TCRdb's copy carries only in-frame clones and drops some. Of roughly 220,000 clones listed, approximately 86% are singletons. The CDR3 covers 14 residues. CDR1 is MNHEY, CDR2 SMNVEV, per germline (reference sequence). Trimming cost V 2 bases and J 4 bases, with 11 bases left between them. The chain has TRBV27 and TRBJ1-2; the D gene is possibly TRBD1 (6 bases). Sequencing used peripheral blood. The receptor was isolated from a woman aged 45 to 65 with COVID-19, enrolled during active disease. This CDR3 reads CASSLGGLGYGYTF. CDR3 nucleotides: TGTGCCAGCAGTTTAGGGGGCCTTGGCTATGGCTACACCTTC.